Included here is one TCR beta chain sequence, with context. This CDR3 region has 13 residues. V was shortened by 2 bases and J by 5 bases, with 9 bases between the two germline ends. Germline values: CDR1 LGHNT, CDR2 FRNRAP. Profiled with immunoSEQ multiplex PCR; TCRdb holds only in-frame clones, not every one. The sample lists some 70,000 clones; around 86% were seen once. This sample stems from a study of blood T cell repertoires in COVID-19. Overall study: Donors in the United States, Italy and Spain gave samples during acute or convalescent COVID-19. The analysed material was cDNA or gDNA that came from T cells, B-cell-depleted T cells, or PBMCs.

This TCR came from a man aged 45-65 years with active COVID-19. V and J are TRBV12-5 and TRBJ2-5, with D maybe TRBD1 (5 bases). Sequenced material: peripheral blood. This chain's CDR3 is CASGLWGGETQYF. The CDR3 nucleotides are TGTGCTAGTGGTTTGTGGGGCGGTGAGACCCAGTACTTC.